The 17 T cell receptor beta chains reported below all come from one sample, sequenced in a study of cytomegalovirus exposure and HLA in healthy donors. Primers: 60 Vbeta forward and 13 Jbeta reverse. Assay used: immunoSEQ multiplex PCR; TCRdb lists only in-frame clones, some missing. The sample shows approximately 95,000 clones, approximately 81% of them seen only once. Sequenced material: PBMCs. The receptors were sampled from a woman in her 70s in good health and CMV-seropositive.

V gene TRBV18 combines with J gene TRBJ2-5, with D hard to call. The J call is uncertain, as TRBJ2-7 better fits the DNA end. Per germline, CDR1 KGHSH and CDR2 LQKENI. This CDR3 region has 14 residues. DNA of the CDR3: TGTGCCAGCTCACCAGTGGCGGACTCCTACGAGCAGTACTTC. The encoded protein is CASSPVADSYEQYF.

The chain couples TRBV6-1 to TRBJ2-5; a weak D match, TRBD2 (5 bases). V was clipped by 3 bases and J by 5 bases, with 19 bases between them. Germline CDR1 reads MNHNS; CDR2 reads SASEGT. CDR3 length: 16 amino acids. CDR3 nucleotides: TGTGCCAGCAGTGAGTTTCGGCCGGGAAAGGGCGAGACCCAGTACTTC. Translation: CASSEFRPGKGETQYF.

The gene calls are TRBV21-1 and TRBJ1-2; TRBD1, the D gene given by the table, was not confirmed from the DNA. TRBV21-1 constitutes a pseudogene. This CDR3 has 17 residues. CDR3 region: CASSKVPRQYKNYGYTF. The CDR3 region has the DNA TGTGCCAGCAGCAAAGTTCCTCGACAGTACAAGAACTATGGCTACACCTTC.

This chain uses TRBV11-1 with TRBJ2-5; TRBD1 aligns across 7 bases. Germline V gene data show CDR1 as SGHAT and CDR2 as FQDESV (reference sequence). This CDR3 contains 15 residues. J was trimmed by 5 bases and V by 1 base; bases with no gene match: 7. The CDR3 here is CASSLGQGLPETQYF. The DNA for the CDR3 is TGTGCCAGCAGCTTAGGACAGGGATTACCGGAGACCCAGTACTTC.

This sequence joins TRBV7-3 and TRBJ2-1; weak D call: TRBD2 (6 bases). Germline V gene data show CDR1 as SGHTA and CDR2 as FQGTGA. Trimming left V 5 bases short and J 2 bases short, with 19 bases between. The length of the CDR3 is 17 residues. The CDR3 is CASSPNPGSGPYNEQFF. Written as DNA, the CDR3 is TGTGCCAGCAGCCCTAACCCGGGTAGCGGTCCCTACAATGAGCAGTTCTTC. The full variable domain, rest sourced from reference TRBV7-3 and TRBJ2-1, is GAGVSQTPSNKVTEKGKYVELRCDPISGHTALYWYRQSLGQGPEFLIYFQGTGAADDSGLPNDRFFAVRPEGSVSTLKIQRTERGDSAVYLCASSPNPGSGPYNEQFFGPGTRLTVL.

The chain joins TRBV20-1 to TRBJ2-1; a possible D gene is TRBD2 (5 bases). With 3 bases removed from V and 8 bases from J, the gap between germline ends came to 8 bases. The CDR3 totals 11 residues. The germline V gene encodes CDR1 DFQATT and CDR2 SNEGSKA (reference sequence). In DNA, the CDR3 is TGCAGTGCTAGTCGGACTCATGAGCAGTTCTTC. This gives the protein CSASRTHEQFF.

The V and J genes are TRBV7-3 and TRBJ2-3; TRBD1 aligns across 7 bases. V gave up 5 bases and J gave up 3 bases; unmatched junction bases: 8. The CDR3 is 15 residues long. From germline, CDR1 is SGHTA and CDR2 FQGTGA. The CDR3 reads CASSARGQSTDTQYF. The DNA of the CDR3 is TGTGCCAGCAGCGCCCGGGGACAGAGTACAGATACGCAGTATTTT.

In this sample, this clone turned up a few times. The chain joins TRBV11-2 to TRBJ1-1; possible D gene TRBD1, 6 bases. The CDR3 is 15 residues long. Trimming took 5 bases from V and 12 from J, leaving 25 bases between them. CDR1 and CDR2 (germline): SGHAT, FQNNGV. The CDR3, as DNA: TGTGCCAGCAGCACCCCGCTGACGGGACACCGGGCTACTTTCTTT. This sequence encodes CASSTPLTGHRATFF.

This clone came up once. The rearrangement uses TRBV4-1 and TRBJ2-5, with D perhaps TRBD1 (5 bases). The CDR3 extends over 15 amino acids. Germline CDR1 reads MGHRA; CDR2 reads YSYEKL. The V gene lost 1 base and the J gene lost 1 base, with 10 bases spanning the gap. CDR3 DNA: TGCGCCAGCAGCCAAGGTCAGGGTCCCCAAGAGACCCAGTACTTC. The encoded protein is CASSQGQGPQETQYF.

This clone has a single count. The rearrangement joins TRBV7-9 to TRBJ2-2; TRBD2 is a possible D gene (6 bases). From germline, CDR1 is SEHNR and CDR2 FQNEAQ (reference sequence). This CDR3 region has 16 residues. The V end lost 5 bases, the J end lost 0 bases, and 13 bases lay between the germline ends. The CDR3 protein is CASSRGGASNTGELFF. The CDR3 DNA follows: TGTGCCAGCAGCCGCGGCGGGGCATCGAACACCGGGGAGCTGTTTTTT.

The gene calls are TRBV21-1 and TRBJ2-3; the table's D gene call, TRBD1, was not cross checked with the DNA. TRBV21-1 is a known pseudogene. The CDR3 extends over 13 amino acids. In DNA, the CDR3 is TGTGCCAGCATGGGCAGGGTGCAAGATACGCAGTATTTT. Translation gives CASMGRVQDTQYF.

This clone was counted a few times. V is TRBV9 and J is TRBJ2-1, with a weak D call TRBD2 (7 bases). V was pared by 0 bases and J by 7 bases, with 11 bases between. The CDR3 sequence is 14 residues long. Germline values: CDR1 SGDLS, CDR2 YYNGEE. The CDR3 loop is CASSVAGGGNEQFF. The CDR3 nucleotides are TGTGCCAGCAGCGTAGCGGGGGGCGGGAATGAGCAGTTCTTC.

V usage is TRBV10-3 and J usage is TRBJ2-3, with 10 bases aligning to TRBD1. Germline assignment: CDR1 ENHRY and CDR2 SYGVKD. The CDR3 spans 16 residues. The V segment lost 10 bases and the J segment 1 base; nucleotides outside the gene matches: 11. The DNA for the CDR3 is TGTGCCACACGGGACAGGGGAAGAGTTGGCACAGATACGCAGTATTTT. Its translation: CATRDRGRVGTDTQYF.

The chain joins TRBV19 to TRBJ2-3, with TRBD1 matching 8 bases. CDR3 length: 15 residues. The ends lost 6 bases at V and 5 bases at J; junction bases unmatched: 10. Germline CDR1 reads LNHDA; CDR2 reads SQIVND (reference sequence). CDR3: CASRSQGARGDTQYF. The CDR3 DNA sequence: TGTGCCAGTAGGTCGCAGGGGGCCAGAGGAGATACGCAGTATTTT.

With regard to this clone: The sample contains more than one DNA sequence encoding this CDR3. The chain links TRBV18 to TRBJ1-4; the D gene is possibly TRBD1 (6 bases). This CDR3 is built from 13 residues. V shed 3 bases and J shed 8 bases, with 10 bases lying between them. The germline CDR1 and CDR2 sequences are KGHSH and LQKENI. The DNA for the CDR3 is TGTGCCAGCTCACCGGGACAAGGAGAAAAACTGTTTTTT. Protein: CASSPGQGEKLFF.

The chain couples TRBV25-1 to TRBJ2-7; 8 positions match TRBD2. Germline V gene lookup returns CDR1 MGHDK and CDR2 SYGVNS. The CDR3 extends over 14 amino acids. With V trimmed by 6 bases and J by 7 bases, 11 bases remained unmatched. CDR3 nucleotide sequence: TGTGCCAGCAGGAGAGCGGGGGCAAGTGGGGAGCAGTACTTC. It translates to CASRRAGASGEQYF.

The chain recombines TRBV19 with TRBJ1-1; 8 bases fit TRBD1. The V gene end was trimmed by 2 bases and the J gene end by 1 base; junction bases not matched to a gene: 3. The CDR3 consists of 15 residues. Germline loops: CDR1 LNHDA, CDR2 SQIVND (reference sequence). CDR3 residues: CASSIQGAQNTEAFF. DNA of the CDR3: TGTGCCAGTAGTATACAGGGGGCGCAGAACACTGAAGCTTTCTTT.